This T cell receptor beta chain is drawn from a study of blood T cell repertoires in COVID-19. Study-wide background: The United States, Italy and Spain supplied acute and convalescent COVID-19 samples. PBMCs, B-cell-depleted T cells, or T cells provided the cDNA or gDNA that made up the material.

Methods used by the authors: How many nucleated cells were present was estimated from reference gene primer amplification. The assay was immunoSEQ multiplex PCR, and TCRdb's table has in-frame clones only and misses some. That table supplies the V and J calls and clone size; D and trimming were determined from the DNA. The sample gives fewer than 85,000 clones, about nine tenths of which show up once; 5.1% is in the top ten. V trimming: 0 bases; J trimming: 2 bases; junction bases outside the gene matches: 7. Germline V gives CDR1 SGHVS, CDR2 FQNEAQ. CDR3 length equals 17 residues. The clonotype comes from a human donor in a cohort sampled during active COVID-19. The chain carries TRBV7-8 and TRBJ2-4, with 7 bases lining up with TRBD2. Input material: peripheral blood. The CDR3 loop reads CASSLAASGKTKNIQYF. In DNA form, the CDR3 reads TGTGCCAGCAGCTTAGCGGCAAGCGGGAAAACCAAAAACATTCAGTACTTC.